This T cell receptor beta chain was recorded in a study of shared clonotypes between healthy human individuals. Turning to the study itself: CD4 naive and memory got three plates each, CD8 naive two, CD8 memory one.

Trimming left V 4 bases short and J 8 bases short, with 13 bases between. Germline V gene sequence: CDR1 SEHNR, CDR2 FQNEAQ (reference sequence). This CDR3 has 13 residues. Study results and limitations: Large depth notwithstanding, sorted-subset sequencing proved incomplete by rarefaction. Only blood was sampled; tissue repertoires likely differ.

To note about this clone: What it binds is unknown.

For every subset, genomic DNA was evenly distributed across several immunoSEQ plates. Sequenced by immunoSEQ multiplex PCR; TCRdb stores in-frame clones only, minus some. Here the sample spans over 850,000 clones, 75% to 85% being singletons. The clonotype was recovered from a man younger than 35 in good health. Some clones in this sample may be carry-over from other donors' samples. The chain recombines TRBV7-9 with TRBJ2-3, with a tentative D call TRBD1 (6 bases). Sequencing was carried out using memory CD4+ T cells from PBMCs. This sample's subset: CD45RA-negative fraction. CDR3 coding DNA: TGTGCCAGCAGCTCCACAGGGCTTGGTACGCAGTATTTT. It yields the protein CASSSTGLGTQYF.